This T cell receptor (beta chain) emerged from a study of T cell repertoires in cytomegalovirus infection (dated by TCRdb to the late 2010s). About the study as a whole: Alongside well-studied HLA-B-restricted epitopes, the peptide stimulations were aimed at recently identified HLA-C-restricted CMV epitopes, whose presentation resists viral immunomodulation. Because public TCR beta signatures pointed to carriage of CMV infection together with the matching HLA type, the HLA type of each donor mattered for the analysis. What the work shows at the level of the full study, not this receptor alone: In the ex vivo response, HLA-C-restricted CMV-specific TCR beta clonotypes were dominant, and in two of eight donors the single most frequent clonotype came from this HLA-C-restricted group. Cumulative frequency of public TCR beta family members discriminated carriers of CMV infection plus the relevant HLA type in this cohort and an independent 352-donor cohort.

The sample's treatment or condition, from its label and the paper: in vitro stimulation with specific CMV peptide epitopes to enrich CMV-specific T cells. The CDR3 goes from the cysteine to the phenylalanine over 13 residues. The sequence is cut down to CDR3 DNA, 39 bases in frame from base 1. Based on the germline V gene (reference sequence), the CDR1 and CDR2 sequences are SSHAT and FNYEAQ. The V and J ends are trimmed by 2 bases and 3 bases, leaving 7 bases between them. These reads were obtained on an Illumina HiSeq 1500. The public reads were reanalyzed by TCRdb: fastp trimming at Q25, MiXCR alignment, in-frame beta chains only. One record per CDR3 amino acid sequence lists the most common genes and DNA. Within this sample are 300,000 to 400,000 distinct CDR3 sequences, with 25% of them counted one time only. About an eighth of the sample is in the top ten clones. The sample holds a few counts of this clonotype. The antigen this receptor binds is unknown. One base away there is no much larger clone; base qualities are not given.

The TCR originated in a human donor in good health (CMV status not recorded). Some clones in this sample may be carry-over from other donors' samples. This receptor chain uses TRBV7-7 and TRBJ2-5, with the D segment identity uncertain. The sequencing here drew on cultured PBMCs, taken from culture after CMV antigen stimulation. At the DNA level, the sequence is TGTGCCAGCAGCTTACAGGCAAAAGAGACCCAGTACTTC. Translated, it gives CASSLQAKETQYF.